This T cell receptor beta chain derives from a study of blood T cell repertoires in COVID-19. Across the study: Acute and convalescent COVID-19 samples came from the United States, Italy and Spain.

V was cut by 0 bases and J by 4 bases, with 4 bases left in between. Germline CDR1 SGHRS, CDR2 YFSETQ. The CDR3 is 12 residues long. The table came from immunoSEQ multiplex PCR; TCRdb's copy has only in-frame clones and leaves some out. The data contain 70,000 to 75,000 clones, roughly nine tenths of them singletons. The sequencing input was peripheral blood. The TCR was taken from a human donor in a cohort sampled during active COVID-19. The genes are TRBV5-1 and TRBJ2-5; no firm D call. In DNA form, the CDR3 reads TGCGCCAGCAGCTTGGCATTAGAGACCCAGTACTTC. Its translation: CASSLALETQYF.